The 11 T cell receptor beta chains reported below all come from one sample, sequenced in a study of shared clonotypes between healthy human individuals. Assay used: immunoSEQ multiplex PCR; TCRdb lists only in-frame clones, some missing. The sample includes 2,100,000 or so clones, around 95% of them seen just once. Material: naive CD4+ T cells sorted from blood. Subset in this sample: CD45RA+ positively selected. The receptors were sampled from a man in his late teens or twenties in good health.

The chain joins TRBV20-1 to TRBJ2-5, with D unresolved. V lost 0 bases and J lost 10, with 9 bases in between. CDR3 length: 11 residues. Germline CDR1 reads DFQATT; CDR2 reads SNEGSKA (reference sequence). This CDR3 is CSARDLADQYF. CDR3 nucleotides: TGCAGTGCTAGAGACCTGGCAGACCAGTACTTC.

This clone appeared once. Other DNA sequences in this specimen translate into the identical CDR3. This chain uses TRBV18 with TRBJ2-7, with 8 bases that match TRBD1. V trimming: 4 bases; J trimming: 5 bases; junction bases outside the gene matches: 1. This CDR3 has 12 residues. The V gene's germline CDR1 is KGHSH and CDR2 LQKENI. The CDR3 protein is CASSRQGNEQYF. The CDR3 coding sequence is TGTGCCAGCTCACGACAGGGGAACGAGCAGTACTTC.

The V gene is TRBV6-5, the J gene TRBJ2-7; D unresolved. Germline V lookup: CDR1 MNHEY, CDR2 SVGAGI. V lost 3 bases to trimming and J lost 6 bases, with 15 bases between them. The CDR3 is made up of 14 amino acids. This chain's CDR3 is CASSYLRSASEQYF. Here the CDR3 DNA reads TGTGCCAGCAGTTATTTGAGGAGTGCATCCGAGCAGTACTTC.

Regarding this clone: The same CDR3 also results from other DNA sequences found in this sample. The chain's CDR3 is CASSLGPEQETQYF. The CDR3 coding sequence is TGCGCCAGCAGCCTGGGACCGGAGCAAGAGACCCAGTACTTC. This chain joins TRBV5-1 and TRBJ2-5; D may correspond to TRBD1 or TRBD2 (5 bases each). The V gene lost 4 bases and the J gene lost 2 bases, with 12 bases spanning the gap. The length of the CDR3 is 14 residues. The germline gives CDR1 SGHRS, CDR2 YFSETQ.

The CDR3 protein is CAWSMRNEKLFF. CDR3 coding DNA: TGTGCCTGGAGCATGAGGAATGAAAAACTGTTTTTT. The chain is built from TRBV30 and TRBJ1-4, with D uncertain. Trimming left V 3 bases short and J 5 bases short, with 7 bases between. CDR3 length equals 12 residues. CDR1 is GTSNPN and CDR2 is SVGIG in the germline V gene (reference sequence).

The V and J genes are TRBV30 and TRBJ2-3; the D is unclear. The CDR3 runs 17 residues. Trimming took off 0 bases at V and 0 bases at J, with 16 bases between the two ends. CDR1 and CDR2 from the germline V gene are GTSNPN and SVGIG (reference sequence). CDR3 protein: CAWSVGKNTFSTDTQYF. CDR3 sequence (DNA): TGTGCCTGGAGTGTGGGGAAAAATACCTTTAGCACAGATACGCAGTATTTT.

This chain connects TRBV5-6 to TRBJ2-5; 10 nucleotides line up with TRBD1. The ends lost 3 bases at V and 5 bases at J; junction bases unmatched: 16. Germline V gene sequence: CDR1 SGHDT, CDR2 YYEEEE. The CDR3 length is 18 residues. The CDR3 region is CASSSLRDRGDLRETQYF. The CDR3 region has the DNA TGTGCCAGCAGCTCCCTACGGGACAGGGGTGATCTTAGGGAGACCCAGTACTTC.

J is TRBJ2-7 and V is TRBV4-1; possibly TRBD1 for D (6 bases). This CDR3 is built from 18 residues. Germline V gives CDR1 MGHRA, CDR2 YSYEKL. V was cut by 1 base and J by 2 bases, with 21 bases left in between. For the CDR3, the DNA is TGCGCCAGCAGCCAAGGGCTAACTTGGCAGGGGATCGCCTACGAGCAGTACTTC. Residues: CASSQGLTWQGIAYEQYF.

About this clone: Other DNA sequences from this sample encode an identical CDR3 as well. CDR3 coding DNA: TGTGCCAGCACTCGGGAGTCGGGCTACACCTTC. Its translation: CASTRESGYTF. The gene calls are TRBV2 and TRBJ1-2; D is unresolved. CDR3 length equals 11 residues. Germline CDR1 SNHLY, CDR2 FYNNEI. With 7 bases removed from V and 8 bases from J, the gap between germline ends came to 11 bases. Full variable domain (missing parts from reference TRBV2 and TRBJ1-2): EPEVTQTPSHQVTQMGQEVILRCVPISNHLYFYWYRQILGQKVEFLVSFYNNEISEKSEIFDDQFSVERPDGSNFTLKIRSTKLEDSAMYFCASTRESGYTFGSGTRLTVV.

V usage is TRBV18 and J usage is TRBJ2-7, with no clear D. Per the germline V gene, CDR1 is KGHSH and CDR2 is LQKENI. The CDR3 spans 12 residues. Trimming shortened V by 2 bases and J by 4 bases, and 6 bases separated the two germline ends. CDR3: CASSPNRYEQYF. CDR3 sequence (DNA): TGTGCCAGCTCACCAAATAGATACGAGCAGTACTTC.

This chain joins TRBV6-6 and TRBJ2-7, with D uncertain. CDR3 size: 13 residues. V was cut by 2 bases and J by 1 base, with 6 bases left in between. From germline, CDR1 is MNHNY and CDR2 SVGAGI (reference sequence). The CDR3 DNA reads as TGTGCCAGCAGTTACGATCAGTCCTACGAGCAGTACTTC. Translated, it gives CASSYDQSYEQYF.